Given below is one TCR beta chain in context. One junction end does not reproduce the germline sequence, and a read error may be involved. Amplified TCR beta CDR3 regions derived from RNA transcripts. HTBI primers were used for first-round RT-PCR of the TCR CDR3. One entry per CDR3 protein, called by TCRdb with MiXCR from the multiplex PCR reads. Here the sample spans almost 600,000 distinct CDR3 sequences, around 46% being singletons. Newly diagnosed hyperthyroidism, duration under 2 months, in patients aged 18 to 65. Patients were excluded because of uncontrolled infection, other autoimmune disease, pregnancy or lactation. Germline V CDR1 and CDR2: SNHLY, FYNNEI. CDR3 length equals 12 residues. The data derive from a study of T cells in Graves' hyperthyroidism and ophthalmopathy.

The TCR sequence derives from a woman younger than 30 with Graves' hyperthyroidism. Sequencing used peripheral blood or thyroid tissue (not recorded which). J is TRBJ2-2 and V is TRBV2; D gene ambiguous. The CDR3 DNA reads TGTGCCAGCAGTGAGCACACAGGGGAGCTGTTTTTT. This sequence encodes CASSEHTGELFF.